A single sample gave rise to the 23 T cell receptor beta chains below, sequenced in a study of T cells in Graves' hyperthyroidism and ophthalmopathy. Amplified TCR beta CDR3 regions came from RNA transcripts. First-round RT-PCR of the TCR CDR3 relied on the HTBI primer set. TCRdb called the multiplex PCR reads again in MiXCR, with one record for every CDR3 protein. The sample carries a few hundred thousand distinct CDR3 sequences, roughly 15% recorded once. Sequencing was done on a sample of blood. Every receptor here comes from a woman aged 40 to 50 with Graves' ophthalmopathy.

This clonotype was observed many times. The CDR3 sequence is CASSFRPTPYEQYF. In DNA form, the CDR3 reads TGTGCCAGCAGCTTCAGGCCGACCCCCTACGAGCAGTACTTC. This chain links TRBV7-2 with TRBJ2-7; no reliable D call. Germline V gives CDR1 SGHTA, CDR2 FQGNSA. The V end lost 3 bases, the J end lost 2 bases, and 11 bases lay between the germline ends. The CDR3 length is 14 residues.

This clonotype was counted a single time. At one end the junction does not follow the germline gene, possibly because of a read error. The genes are TRBV7-8 and TRBJ1-1; no firm D call. CDR3 length: 14 amino acids. Germline-derived CDR1 and CDR2 are SGHVS and FQNEAQ. In DNA, the CDR3 is TGTGCCAGCTCACAGAGACGAATGAACACTGGAGCTTTCTTT. It codes for CASSQRRMNTGAFF.

The table lists this clonotype with many counts. The chain employs TRBV30 and TRBJ1-4; 7 positions agree with TRBD1. Unmatched junction bases numbered 15, after V lost 3 bases and J lost 8 bases. Germline V gene data show CDR1 as GTSNPN and CDR2 as SVGIG (reference sequence). The CDR3 runs 16 residues. In nucleotides, the CDR3 is TGTGCCTGGAGCGGACCCCGGGACAGCCCATACGAAAAACTGTTTTTT. Its translation is CAWSGPRDSPYEKLFF.

The V gene is TRBV12-5, the J gene TRBJ2-3; a weak D match, TRBD2 (6 bases). The CDR3 sequence is 15 residues long. Germline lookup yields CDR1 LGHNT and CDR2 FRNRAP. The V gene lost 6 bases and the J gene lost 4 bases, with 17 bases spanning the gap. The CDR3 reads CASGGGATAADTQYF. CDR3 DNA: TGTGCTAGTGGAGGAGGGGCAACGGCGGCAGATACGCAGTATTTT.

The CDR3 DNA is TGTGCCAGCAGCTTAGCGATTGAGACAGGGCAGAAAGGCTATGGCTACACCTTC. Translated: CASSLAIETGQKGYGYTF. The chain uses TRBV7-8 and TRBJ1-2, with 7 bases fitting TRBD1. This CDR3 is built from 18 residues. J lost 4 bases, V lost 0 bases, and 14 bases had no gene match. CDR1 SGHVS and CDR2 FQNEAQ come from the germline V gene.

This clonotype was observed at least ten times. The chain joins TRBV10-3 to TRBJ2-1; possible D gene TRBD2, 6 bases. The germline CDR1 and CDR2 sequences are ENHRY and SYGVKD. Trimming removed 3 bases at V and 8 bases at J, with 17 bases between. There are 15 residues in the CDR3. The CDR3 DNA follows: TGTGCCATCAGTGATCTAGCGCCCCTTCGGGATGAGCAGTTCTTC. Translating it yields CAISDLAPLRDEQFF.

The chain employs TRBV29-1 and TRBJ2-7; tentative D call: TRBD2 (6 bases). Germline lookup yields CDR1 SQVTM and CDR2 ANQGSEA. Trimming removed 3 bases from V and 1 base from J, with 25 bases in between. The length of the CDR3 is 18 residues. CDR3 sequence (DNA): TGCAGCGTTGAGGATTCAGGGTCCACGGAGGGCGATTCCTACGAGCAGTACTTC. It yields the protein CSVEDSGSTEGDSYEQYF.

This clonotype was recorded at least ten times. The chain carries TRBV27 and TRBJ2-7, with D possibly called TRBD1 or TRBD2 (5 bases each). V lost 7 bases to trimming and J lost 2 bases, with 15 bases between them. This CDR3 contains 14 residues. CDR1 and CDR2 from the germline V gene are MNHEY and SMNVEV (reference sequence). The CDR3 region is CASTPAGTPYEQYF. The CDR3 DNA is TGTGCCAGCACCCCGGCCGGGACCCCCTACGAGCAGTACTTC.

This chain links TRBV7-9 with TRBJ1-1, with a possible D match to TRBD1 (5 bases). V shed 5 bases and J shed 5 bases, with 12 bases lying between them. Germline CDR1 and CDR2: SEHNR and FQNEAQ (reference sequence). CDR3 length: 13 residues. The CDR3 sequence is CASSTDIRTEAFF. In nucleotides, the CDR3 is TGTGCCAGCAGCACGGACATTCGTACTGAAGCTTTCTTT.

A note on this clonotype: Since a much larger clone is just one base distant, this may be a read error. The chain employs TRBV2 and TRBJ2-5; D ambiguous. CDR3 length: 12 amino acids. Germline V lookup: CDR1 SNHLY, CDR2 FYNNEI. Trimming pared 7 bases from V and 5 bases from J, leaving 11 bases between. For the CDR3, the DNA is TGTGCCAGCATGCCCGACGGTGAGACCCAGTACTTC. It yields the protein CASMPDGETQYF.

This clonotype has more than one count but fewer than ten. The chain is built from TRBV29-1 and TRBJ2-1; D possibly corresponds to TRBD1 (6 bases). CDR1 is SQVTM and CDR2 is ANQGSEA in the germline V gene. V was shortened by 1 base and J by 7 bases, with 11 bases between the two germline ends. The CDR3 loop spans 13 amino acids. Here the CDR3 reads CSVEGQGGNEQFF. The DNA for the CDR3 is TGCAGCGTTGAAGGCCAAGGGGGAAATGAGCAGTTCTTC.

This clonotype was recorded many times. The V and J genes are TRBV6-2 or TRBV6-3 and TRBJ2-1; 8 positions agree with TRBD1. The CDR3 extends over 15 amino acids. The V gene end was trimmed by 6 bases and the J gene end by 6 bases; junction bases not matched to a gene: 10. Germline lookup yields CDR1 MNHEY and CDR2 SVGEGT. CDR3 sequence reads: CASRRDRPTINEQFF. CDR3 DNA sequence: TGTGCCAGCAGGCGGGACAGGCCCACCATCAATGAGCAGTTCTTC.

The V and J genes are TRBV2 and TRBJ2-3; TRBD2 aligns across 8 bases. V gave up 9 bases and J gave up 5 bases; unmatched junction bases: 22. Germline values: CDR1 SNHLY, CDR2 FYNNEI. CDR3 length: 18 amino acids. CDR3 in amino acids: CASLRSRFSGNGRDTQYF. In DNA, the CDR3 is TGTGCCAGTCTCCGTAGCCGATTTAGCGGGAATGGGAGAGATACGCAGTATTTT. Filled out from reference TRBV2 and TRBJ2-3, the complete variable domain reads EPEVTQTPSHQVTQMGQEVILRCVPISNHLYFYWYRQILGQKVEFLVSFYNNEISEKSEIFDDQFSVERPDGSNFTLKIRSTKLEDSAMYFCASLRSRFSGNGRDTQYFGPGTRLTVL.

This clonotype was recorded at least ten times. This chain links TRBV12-3 or TRBV12-4 with TRBJ2-3; a possible D gene is TRBD2 (5 bases). The CDR3 covers 14 residues. Trimming stripped 3 bases from V and 5 bases from J, with 12 bases between. CDR3 in amino acids: CASSFGLLRDTQYF. CDR3 nucleotide sequence: TGTGCCAGCAGTTTTGGACTTCTCAGAGATACGCAGTATTTT.

This clonotype showed up many times. The chain employs TRBV29-1 and TRBJ1-1; 7 bases agree with TRBD1. Germline assignment: CDR1 SQVTM and CDR2 ANQGSEA. Germline trimming cut 3 bases from V and 5 bases from J; bases unmatched to any gene: 3. The CDR3 runs 12 residues. The CDR3: CSVDRGNTEAFF. CDR3 DNA sequence: TGCAGCGTTGACAGGGGGAATACTGAAGCTTTCTTT. The complete variable domain, with remaining parts taken from reference TRBV29-1 and TRBJ1-1, reads SAVISQKPSRDICQRGTSLTIQCQVDSQVTMMFWYRQQPGQSLTLIATANQGSEATYESGFVIDKFPISRPNLTFSTLTVSNMSPEDSSIYLCSVDRGNTEAFFGQGTRLTVV.

This clonotype was counted ten times or more. The chain uses TRBV7-9 and TRBJ2-1; D not resolved. This CDR3 has 16 residues. Trimming shortened V by 5 bases and J by 0 bases, and 14 bases separated the two germline ends. Germline V CDR1 and CDR2: SEHNR, FQNEAQ (reference sequence). In DNA, the CDR3 is TGTGCCAGCAGCGCCCGGAAGGCTAGCTCCTACAATGAGCAGTTCTTC. This codes for CASSARKASSYNEQFF.

The chain combines TRBV24-1 with TRBJ2-3; TRBD2 aligns across 10 bases. Germline assignment: CDR1 KGHDR and CDR2 SFDVKD. V gave up 4 bases and J gave up 5 bases; unmatched junction bases: 8. The CDR3 has 16 amino acids. This chain's CDR3 is CATSETLAGARDTQYF. The CDR3 DNA reads as TGTGCCACCAGTGAGACGCTAGCGGGAGCAAGAGATACGCAGTATTTT.

This clonotype was found many times. V usage is TRBV27 and J usage is TRBJ1-5; no definite D call. This CDR3 has 14 amino acids. Trimming took off 2 bases at V and 2 bases at J, with 7 bases between the two ends. The germline V gene has CDR1 MNHEY and CDR2 SMNVEV (reference sequence). The CDR3 loop reads CASSLGTGNQPQHF. In nucleotides, the CDR3 is TGTGCCAGCAGTTTAGGAACTGGCAATCAGCCCCAGCATTTT.

This clonotype came up a few times. Relative to the germline gene, one junction end is altered; a read error may explain this. The chain carries TRBV5-1 and TRBJ1-2; no firm D call. The CDR3 consists of 17 residues. Germline CDR1 is SGHRS and CDR2 is YFSETQ. CDR3: CASSLAPGRQPNYGYTF. The CDR3 region has the DNA TGTGCCAGCAGCTTGGCCCCAGGCAGACAACCTAACTATGGCTACACCTTC.

The chain employs TRBV20-1 and TRBJ2-3, with a tentative D call TRBD1 (5 bases). Germline V gives CDR1 DFQATT, CDR2 SNEGSKA (reference sequence). The CDR3 is 14 residues long. Trimming pared 0 bases from V and 6 bases from J, leaving 13 bases between. As DNA, the CDR3 is TGCAGTGCTAGAGAGCAGGGAAGGGGCGATACGCAGTATTTT. Encoded protein: CSAREQGRGDTQYF.

This clonotype showed up just a few times. This sequence joins TRBV20-1 and TRBJ2-3; 12 positions agree with TRBD2. J was trimmed by 9 bases and V by 6 bases; bases with no gene match: 19. Germline V gene lookup returns CDR1 DFQATT and CDR2 SNEGSKA (reference sequence). The CDR3 loop spans 17 amino acids. The CDR3 is CSARTTPTSGRMVTQYF. As DNA, the CDR3 is TGCAGTGCGAGAACCACACCCACTAGCGGGAGGATGGTCACGCAGTATTTT.

This clonotype has ten or more counts. The chain has TRBV5-1 and TRBJ2-3; maybe TRBD2 (6 bases). The V end lost 0 bases, the J end lost 0 bases, and 8 bases lay between the germline ends. Germline V gene lookup returns CDR1 SGHRS and CDR2 YFSETQ. The CDR3 sequence is 15 residues long. CDR3 coding DNA: TGCGCCAGCAGCTTGGTTGGGACTAGCACAGATACGCAGTATTTT. It specifies CASSLVGTSTDTQYF.

Many counts were recorded for this clonotype. The chain has TRBV27 and TRBJ2-5; 7 bases are a match to TRBD1. The V and J ends lost 5 bases and 5 bases, in that order; junction bases with no gene match: 14. Germline CDR1 reads MNHEY; CDR2 reads SMNVEV (reference sequence). The CDR3 spans 16 residues. The DNA for the CDR3 is TGTGCCAGCAGTCCAAAGGACAGGCACACAAGGGAGACCCAGTACTTC. It yields the protein CASSPKDRHTRETQYF.